The entry that follows covers one T cell receptor beta chain sequence. Other DNA variants within this sample encode the same CDR3. Produced via immunoSEQ multiplex PCR; TCRdb's table is partial and in-frame only. The sample has some 500,000 clones; about 88% are singletons. The V gene's germline CDR1 is MDHEN and CDR2 SYDVKM. Trimming left V 3 bases short and J 5 bases short, with 7 bases between. The CDR3 length is 12 residues. This entry belongs to a study of blood T cell repertoires in COVID-19. The receptor was derived from a woman aged 45 to 65 with COVID-19, enrolled during active disease. The chain has TRBV28 and TRBJ1-2; D remains unclear. Material: peripheral blood. The CDR3 DNA reads TGTGCCAGCAGTTTCGCGGGGTATGGCTACACCTTC. Translating it yields CASSFAGYGYTF.